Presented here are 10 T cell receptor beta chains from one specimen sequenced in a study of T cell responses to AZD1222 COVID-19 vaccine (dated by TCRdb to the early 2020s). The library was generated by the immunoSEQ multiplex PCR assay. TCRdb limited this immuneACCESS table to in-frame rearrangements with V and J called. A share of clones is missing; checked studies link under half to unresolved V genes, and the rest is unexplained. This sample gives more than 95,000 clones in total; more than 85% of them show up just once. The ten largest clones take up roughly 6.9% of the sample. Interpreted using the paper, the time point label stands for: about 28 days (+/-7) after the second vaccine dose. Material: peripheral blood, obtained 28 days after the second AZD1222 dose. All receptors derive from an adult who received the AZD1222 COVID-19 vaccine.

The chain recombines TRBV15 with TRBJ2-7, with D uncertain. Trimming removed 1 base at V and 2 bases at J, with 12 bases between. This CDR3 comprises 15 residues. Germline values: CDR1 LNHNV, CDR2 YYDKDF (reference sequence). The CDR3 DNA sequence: TGTGCCACCAGCAGAGCTGGGGTTTCTACCTACGAGCAGTACTTC. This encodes CATSRAGVSTYEQYF. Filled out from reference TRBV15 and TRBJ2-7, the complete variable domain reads DAMVIQNPRYQVTQFGKPVTLSCSQTLNHNVMYWYQQKSSQAPKLLFHYYDKDFNNEADTPDNFQSRRPNTSFCFLDIRSPGLGDTAMYLCATSRAGVSTYEQYFGPGTRLTVT.

The CDR3 nucleotides read TGTGCCAGCAGCGTTACCTCGGGCAATCAGCCCCAGCATTTT. Residues: CASSVTSGNQPQHF. The gene calls are TRBV11-2 and TRBJ1-5, with no clear D. Germline CDR1 and CDR2: SGHAT and FQNNGV. Trimming removed 5 bases at V and 2 bases at J, with 10 bases between. This CDR3 region has 14 residues.

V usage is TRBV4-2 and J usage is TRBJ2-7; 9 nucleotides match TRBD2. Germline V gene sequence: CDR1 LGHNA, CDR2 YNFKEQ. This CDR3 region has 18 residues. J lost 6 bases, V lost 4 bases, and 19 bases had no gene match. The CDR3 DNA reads TGTGCCAGCAGCCCCCTGGGGGTGGCAGCGGGGGGCCCCACCGAGCAGTACTTC. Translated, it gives CASSPLGVAAGGPTEQYF.

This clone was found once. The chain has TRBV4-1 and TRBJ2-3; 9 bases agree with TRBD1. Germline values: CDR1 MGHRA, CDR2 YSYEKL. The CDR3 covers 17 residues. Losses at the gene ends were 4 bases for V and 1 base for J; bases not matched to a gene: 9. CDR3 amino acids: CASSLDGQGRGTDTQYF. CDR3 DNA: TGCGCCAGCAGCCTAGACGGACAGGGGAGGGGCACAGATACGCAGTATTTT.

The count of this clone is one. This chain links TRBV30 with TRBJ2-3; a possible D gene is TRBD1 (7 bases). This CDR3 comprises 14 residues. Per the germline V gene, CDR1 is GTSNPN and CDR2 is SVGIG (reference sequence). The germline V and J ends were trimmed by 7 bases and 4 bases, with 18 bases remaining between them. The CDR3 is CASGGTYKSDTQYF. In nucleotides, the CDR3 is TGTGCCTCAGGGGGGACTTATAAGTCAGATACGCAGTATTTT.

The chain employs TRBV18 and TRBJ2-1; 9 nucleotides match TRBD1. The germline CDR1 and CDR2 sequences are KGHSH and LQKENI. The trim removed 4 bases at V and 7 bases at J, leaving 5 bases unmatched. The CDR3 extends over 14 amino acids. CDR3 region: CASSLGTGRNEQFF. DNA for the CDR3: TGTGCCAGCTCACTCGGGACAGGGAGGAATGAGCAGTTCTTC.

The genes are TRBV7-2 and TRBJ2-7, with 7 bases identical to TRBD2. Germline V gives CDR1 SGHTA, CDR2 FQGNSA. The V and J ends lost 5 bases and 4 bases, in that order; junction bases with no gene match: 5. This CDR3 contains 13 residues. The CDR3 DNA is TGTGCCAGCAGCCCGGGACTACTTTACGAGCAGTACTTC. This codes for CASSPGLLYEQYF.

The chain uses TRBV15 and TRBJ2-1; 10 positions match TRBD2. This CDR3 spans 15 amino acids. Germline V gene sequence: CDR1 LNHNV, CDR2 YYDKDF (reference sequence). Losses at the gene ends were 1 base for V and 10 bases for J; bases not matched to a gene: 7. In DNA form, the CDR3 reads TGTGCCACCAGCAGAGGGGGAACTAGCGGGACAGAGCAGTTCTTC. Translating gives CATSRGGTSGTEQFF.

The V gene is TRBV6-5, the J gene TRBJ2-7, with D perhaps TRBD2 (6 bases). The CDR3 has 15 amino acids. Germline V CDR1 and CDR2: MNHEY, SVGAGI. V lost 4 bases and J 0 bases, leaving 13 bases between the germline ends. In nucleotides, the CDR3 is TGTGCCAGCAGTTCCCCCGGGACTTACTCCTACGAGCAGTACTTC. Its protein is CASSSPGTYSYEQYF.

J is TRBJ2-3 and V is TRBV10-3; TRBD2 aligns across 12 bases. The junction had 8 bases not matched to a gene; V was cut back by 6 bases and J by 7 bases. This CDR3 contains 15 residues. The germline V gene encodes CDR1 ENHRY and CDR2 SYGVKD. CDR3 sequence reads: CAIRDPSGGEYTQYF. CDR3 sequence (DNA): TGTGCCATCAGGGACCCTAGCGGGGGGGAGTATACGCAGTATTTT.